The next 30 T cell receptor beta chains were all read from a single sample in a study of shared clonotypes between healthy human individuals. Sequencing was performed with immunoSEQ multiplex PCR; in TCRdb, only in-frame clones are kept and a portion is missing. The sample lists 2 million to 2.5 million clones; roughly 93% were seen once. Sequenced sample: naive CD4+ T cells from PBMCs. Documented subset: CD45RA+ positively selected. The receptors were gathered from a man aged 18 to 30 in good health. Some clones in this sample may be carry-over from other donors' samples.

The chain couples TRBV2 to TRBJ1-2, with D unresolved. The CDR3 covers 14 residues. In germline, CDR1 is SNHLY, CDR2 FYNNEI. With 3 bases removed from V and 4 bases from J, the gap between germline ends came to 12 bases. The chain's CDR3 is CASSEGEEGYGYTF. DNA of the CDR3: TGTGCCAGCAGTGAGGGTGAGGAGGGCTATGGCTACACCTTC.

The gene calls are TRBV7-8 and TRBJ2-4; D not certain. V lost 5 bases, J lost 0 bases, and 5 bases lay in between. The length of the CDR3 is 13 residues. Germline CDR1 is SGHVS and CDR2 is FQNEAQ. CDR3 residues: CASSLLAKNIQYF. CDR3 sequence (DNA): TGTGCCAGCAGCCTCCTAGCCAAAAACATTCAGTACTTC.

This clone was picked up a small number of times. This chain links TRBV28 with TRBJ1-1; D remains ambiguous. V was trimmed by 6 bases and J by 6 bases, leaving 11 bases between them. Germline CDR1 MDHEN, CDR2 SYDVKM. The CDR3 runs to 12 residues. CDR3 bases: TGTGCCAGCAGCAAAACAGTGGCTGAAGCTTTCTTT. Translation gives CASSKTVAEAFF.

The V and J genes are TRBV5-1 and TRBJ1-4; no reliable D call. Germline V gives CDR1 SGHRS, CDR2 YFSETQ. The V end lost 5 bases, the J end lost 0 bases, and 8 bases lay between the germline ends. This CDR3 spans 14 amino acids. Written as DNA, the CDR3 is TGCGCCAGCAGAGCACAGCCAACTAATGAAAAACTGTTTTTT. This encodes CASRAQPTNEKLFF.

The V gene is TRBV6-1, the J gene TRBJ2-1, with D hard to call. This CDR3 has 13 amino acids. V lost 3 bases, J lost 8 bases, and 11 bases lay in between. Germline lookup yields CDR1 MNHNS and CDR2 SASEGT. The CDR3 is CASSESLSDEQFF. The DNA for the CDR3 is TGTGCCAGCAGTGAGAGCCTTTCCGATGAGCAGTTCTTC.

The chain is built from TRBV28 and TRBJ2-5; maybe TRBD1 (5 bases). Trimming shortened V by 6 bases and J by 6 bases, and 23 bases separated the two germline ends. Germline V gene sequence: CDR1 MDHEN, CDR2 SYDVKM. This CDR3 spans 16 amino acids. This CDR3 reads CASSPSPLAGWKTQYF. The CDR3 nucleotides are TGTGCCAGCAGCCCCTCCCCCCTGGCAGGGTGGAAGACCCAGTACTTC.

This chain uses TRBV7-3 with TRBJ1-1; 9 bases map to TRBD1. V was clipped by 4 bases and J by 4 bases; unmatched bases: 1. CDR1 and CDR2 (germline): SGHTA, FQGTGA. This CDR3 has 13 residues. CDR3 in amino acids: CASSWDRATEAFF. The CDR3 DNA is TGTGCCAGCAGCTGGGACAGGGCCACTGAAGCTTTCTTT.

A word on this clone: Other DNA sequences within the sample encode an identical CDR3. The rearrangement joins TRBV19 to TRBJ2-6; no firm D call. The V gene's germline CDR1 is LNHDA and CDR2 SQIVND (reference sequence). The CDR3 sequence is 14 residues long. Trimming stripped 1 base from V and 3 bases from J, with 4 bases between. The CDR3 DNA sequence: TGTGCCAGTAGTATAGGTGGTGGGGCCAACGTCCTGACTTTC. This codes for CASSIGGGANVLTF.

The chain recombines TRBV11-2 with TRBJ2-7; 10 nucleotides align to TRBD1. This CDR3 is 17 amino acids long. The ends lost 1 base at V and 0 bases at J; junction bases unmatched: 6. Germline-derived CDR1 and CDR2 are SGHAT and FQNNGV. For the CDR3, the DNA is TGTGCCAGCAGCTTAGTGAAAGGGGACAGGGGCTCCTACGAGCAGTACTTC. Translating gives CASSLVKGDRGSYEQYF.

The rearrangement links TRBV29-1 to TRBJ2-3; possibly TRBD1 or TRBD2 for D (5 bases each). The V end lost 6 bases, the J end lost 4 bases, and 11 bases lay between the germline ends. Germline lookup yields CDR1 SQVTM and CDR2 ANQGSEA. The CDR3 totals 12 residues. The CDR3 region is CSVKLGADTQYF. The CDR3 nucleotides read TGCAGCGTGAAGCTGGGGGCAGATACGCAGTATTTT.

The rearrangement uses TRBV10-2 and TRBJ1-2; a possible D gene is TRBD1 (6 bases). V was shortened by 2 bases and J by 4 bases, with 8 bases between the two germline ends. Germline V lookup: CDR1 WSHSY, CDR2 SAAADI. The CDR3 has 13 amino acids. The CDR3 region is CASSEQQGYGYTF. The CDR3, as DNA: TGCGCCAGCAGTGAGCAACAGGGCTATGGCTACACCTTC.

The chain recombines TRBV5-4 with TRBJ2-7; TRBD2 agrees at 8 bases. Germline V gene lookup returns CDR1 SGHNT and CDR2 YYREEE (reference sequence). The V gene end was trimmed by 4 bases and the J gene end by 3 bases; junction bases not matched to a gene: 9. CDR3 length: 15 residues. Here the CDR3 reads CASSPGTRGDYEQYF. The CDR3 DNA follows: TGTGCCAGCAGCCCCGGGACTAGAGGAGACTACGAGCAGTACTTC.

Here the CDR3 DNA reads TGTGCCAGCAGTGATACGGGGACAGGGCGCTTGTTCTTC. It yields the protein CASSDTGTGRLFF. The rearrangement joins TRBV6-1 to TRBJ2-1; TRBD1 aligns across 9 bases. Germline V CDR1 and CDR2: MNHNS, SASEGT. Unmatched junction bases numbered 9, after V lost 3 bases and J lost 15 bases. The length of the CDR3 is 13 residues.

The rearrangement links TRBV11-2 to TRBJ1-1, with a weak D call TRBD1 (6 bases). CDR3 length equals 15 residues. Germline loops: CDR1 SGHAT, CDR2 FQNNGV. The V and J ends lost 2 bases and 0 bases respectively, with 10 bases between them. The CDR3 sequence is CASSLRGGLNTEAFF. The CDR3 DNA reads TGTGCCAGCAGCTTAAGGGGGGGGCTGAACACTGAAGCTTTCTTT. The variable domain in full, completed from reference TRBV11-2 and TRBJ1-1, reads EAGVAQSPRYKIIEKRQSVAFWCNPISGHATLYWYQQILGQGPKLLIQFQNNGVVDDSQLPKDRFSAERLKGVDSTLKIQPAKLEDSAVYLCASSLRGGLNTEAFFGQGTRLTVV.

This rearrangement joins TRBV27 to TRBJ2-3; 7 bases agree with TRBD2. J was trimmed by 4 bases and V by 5 bases; bases with no gene match: 6. This CDR3 contains 14 residues. In germline, CDR1 is MNHEY, CDR2 SMNVEV (reference sequence). This CDR3 reads CASSPGLRSDTQYF. The CDR3 DNA follows: TGTGCCAGCAGTCCGGGACTAAGATCAGATACGCAGTATTTT.

For this clone: Other DNA sequences in the sample encode the same CDR3. This chain links TRBV28 with TRBJ1-2; 7 bases match TRBD1. The J segment lost 2 bases and the V segment lost 6 bases, leaving 3 bases of the junction unmatched. CDR3 size: 13 residues. CDR1 and CDR2 from the germline V gene are MDHEN and SYDVKM. As DNA, the CDR3 is TGTGCCAGCAGCTACAGGGGAAACTATGGCTACACCTTC. This encodes CASSYRGNYGYTF.

CDR3 nucleotide sequence: TGTGCCAGCAGCGCCGGTAGCGGGAGGGCCGGCACCGGGGAGCTGTTTTTT. This sequence encodes CASSAGSGRAGTGELFF. The chain carries TRBV7-3 and TRBJ2-2; 11 bases are shared with TRBD2. Looked up from germline, CDR1 is SGHTA and CDR2 is FQGTGA. The CDR3 totals 17 residues. The V and J ends lost 5 bases and 4 bases, in that order; junction bases with no gene match: 9.

The chain combines TRBV19 with TRBJ1-2; tentative D call: TRBD1 (6 bases). V lost 1 base and J 4 bases, leaving 19 bases between the germline ends. This CDR3 is built from 17 residues. Germline V CDR1 and CDR2: LNHDA, SQIVND (reference sequence). CDR3 in DNA: TGTGCCAGTAGTATAGTGACTACGTCCAGGGGATTCTATGGCTACACCTTC. Residues: CASSIVTTSRGFYGYTF.

The chain recombines TRBV28 with TRBJ2-5; 8 bases map to TRBD2. With 4 bases clipped from V and 5 bases from J, the junction kept 6 bases outside the gene matches. CDR1 is MDHEN, CDR2 SYDVKM, per germline. CDR3 size: 14 residues. The CDR3 DNA follows: TGTGCCAGCAGTTCGCGGGGGGATGGGGAGACCCAGTACTTC. Its protein is CASSSRGDGETQYF.

The chain uses TRBV28 and TRBJ2-2; TRBD2 aligns across 10 bases. V lost 10 bases to trimming and J lost 2 bases; unmatched junction nucleotides: 7. CDR1 and CDR2 (germline): MDHEN, SYDVKM. The CDR3 is 15 amino acids. The CDR3, as DNA: TGTGCCACTCGACTAGCGGGTAAAAACACCGGGGAGCTGTTTTTT. It is translated as CATRLAGKNTGELFF.

The genes are TRBV2 and TRBJ1-2; 7 bases line up with TRBD1. The CDR3 totals 16 residues. After removal of 2 bases from V and 8 bases from J, the junction contained 14 bases not matched to a gene. Germline V gene lookup returns CDR1 SNHLY and CDR2 FYNNEI. The CDR3 DNA follows: TGTGCCAGCAGTGAAACAGGAGGGGGCGTCTCGGCAGGCTACACCTTC. Translated, it gives CASSETGGGVSAGYTF.

This chain connects TRBV28 to TRBJ1-5; 11 bases fit TRBD1. The CDR3 extends over 16 amino acids. After removal of 8 bases from V and 6 bases from J, the junction contained 12 bases not matched to a gene. Looked up from germline, CDR1 is MDHEN and CDR2 is SYDVKM. The CDR3 is CASSESGQGVGQPQHF. The CDR3 region has the DNA TGTGCCAGCTCCGAGTCGGGACAGGGGGTGGGTCAGCCCCAGCATTTT.

V is TRBV7-3 and J is TRBJ2-1, with 9 bases aligning to TRBD2. The CDR3 has 16 residues. Losses at the gene ends were 0 bases for V and 9 bases for J; bases not matched to a gene: 9. CDR1 is SGHTA and CDR2 is FQGTGA in the germline V gene. CDR3 protein: CASSLTSGRFSGEQFF. The CDR3 DNA is TGTGCCAGCAGCTTAACCAGCGGGAGGTTCTCGGGTGAGCAGTTCTTC. The whole variable domain, remainder taken from reference TRBV7-3 and TRBJ2-1, is GAGVSQTPSNKVTEKGKYVELRCDPISGHTALYWYRQSLGQGPEFLIYFQGTGAADDSGLPNDRFFAVRPEGSVSTLKIQRTERGDSAVYLCASSLTSGRFSGEQFFGPGTRLTVL.

This chain joins TRBV5-4 and TRBJ2-7, with 9 bases that match TRBD2. V lost 5 bases and J lost 3; bases outside the gene matches: 12. CDR1 and CDR2 (germline): SGHNT, YYREEE (reference sequence). The CDR3 runs to 16 residues. The CDR3 DNA reads as TGTGCCAGCAGATATAAAAATCTAGCGGGGAACTACGAGCAGTACTTC. Its translation: CASRYKNLAGNYEQYF. Full variable domain (missing parts from reference TRBV5-4 and TRBJ2-7): ETGVTQSPTHLIKTRGQQVTLRCSSQSGHNTVSWYQQALGQGPQFIFQYYREEENGRGNFPPRFSGLQFPNYSSELNVNALELDDSALYLCASRYKNLAGNYEQYFGPGTRLTVT.

This sequence joins TRBV28 and TRBJ2-1; TRBD2 might be the D (6 bases). The CDR3 spans 15 residues. The ends were cut back, 4 bases at V and 7 bases at J, with 17 bases in the middle. From germline, CDR1 is MDHEN and CDR2 SYDVKM. CDR3 region: CASSSIAVPRNEQFF. The CDR3 region has the DNA TGTGCCAGCAGTTCGATAGCGGTCCCCCGTAATGAGCAGTTCTTC. The entire variable domain, with the rest obtained from reference TRBV28 and TRBJ2-1, is as follows: DVKVTQSSRYLVKRTGEKVFLECVQDMDHENMFWYRQDPGLGLRLIYFSYDVKMKEKGDIPEGYSVSREKKERFSLILESASTNQTSMYLCASSSIAVPRNEQFFGPGTRLTVL.

V gene TRBV5-1 combines with J gene TRBJ2-2; a weak D match, TRBD2 (6 bases). The germline V and J ends were trimmed by 4 bases and 3 bases, with 13 bases remaining between them. The CDR3 is 15 amino acids. CDR1 SGHRS and CDR2 YFSETQ come from the germline V gene. This chain's CDR3 is CASSPLAAYTGELFF. The CDR3 region has the DNA TGCGCCAGCAGCCCTTTAGCGGCATACACCGGGGAGCTGTTTTTT. Variable domain in full (rest from reference TRBV5-1 and TRBJ2-2): KAGVTQTPRYLIKTRGQQVTLSCSPISGHRSVSWYQQTPGQGLQFLFEYFSETQRNKGNFPGRFSGRQFSNSRSEMNVSTLELGDSALYLCASSPLAAYTGELFFGEGSRLTVL.

This clone was seen a handful of times. The sample contains more than one DNA sequence encoding this CDR3. The CDR3 bases are TGCGCCAGCAGCTTAGGGACGGGTGGAAACACCATATATTTT. As protein: CASSLGTGGNTIYF. This sequence joins TRBV5-1 and TRBJ1-3, with D perhaps TRBD1 (5 bases). With 2 bases removed from V and 3 bases from J, the gap between germline ends came to 9 bases. Germline CDR1 SGHRS, CDR2 YFSETQ. This CDR3 has 14 amino acids.

This clone showed up just once. Other DNA sequences in the same sample also yield this CDR3. The chain couples TRBV9 to TRBJ2-2, with TRBD2 matching 8 bases. CDR3 length: 16 residues. V lost 0 bases and J lost 5; bases outside the gene matches: 6. Germline V gene lookup returns CDR1 SGDLS and CDR2 YYNGEE. In DNA form, the CDR3 reads TGTGCCAGCAGCGTAGGGTTAGCGGGGTTAACCGGGGAGCTGTTTTTT. Translating it yields CASSVGLAGLTGELFF.

This clone occurred once. Additional DNA sequences in this sample encode the identical CDR3. V and J are TRBV6-1 and TRBJ2-3; TRBD1 aligns across 10 bases. Germline V gene data show CDR1 as MNHNS and CDR2 as SASEGT. CDR3 length equals 15 residues. The J segment lost 3 bases and the V segment lost 6 bases, leaving 6 bases of the junction unmatched. Here the CDR3 DNA reads TGTGCCAGCAGCGAACCGGGACAGGGGACAGATACGCAGTATTTT. Translation: CASSEPGQGTDTQYF.

V usage is TRBV7-2 and J usage is TRBJ1-4; no firm D call. This CDR3 region has 14 residues. V lost 5 bases, J lost 8 bases, and 15 bases lay in between. The germline V gene has CDR1 SGHTA and CDR2 FQGNSA. The CDR3: CASSHRPTGEKLFF. Written as DNA, the CDR3 is TGTGCCAGCAGCCACCGGCCGACGGGAGAAAAACTGTTTTTT. Drawing the rest from reference TRBV7-2 and TRBJ1-4, the complete variable domain is GAGVSQSPSNKVTEKGKDVELRCDPISGHTALYWYRQSLGQGLEFLIYFQGNSAPDKSGLPSDRFSAERTGGSVSTLTIQRTQQEDSAVYLCASSHRPTGEKLFFGSGTQLSVL.